At least ten counts were recorded for the clone carrying this TCR beta chain. The antigen is undetermined. The sample originates from a study of Graves' ophthalmopathy and Graves' hyperthyroidism. Findings and limits, study-wide: Using a 13-signature model, the authors split ophthalmopathy from stable hyperthyroidism, with 85% to 90% sensitivity and approximately 81% specificity. For predicting ophthalmopathy progression, the model had 70.59% sensitivity and 72% to 85% specificity. Blood contained most expanded thyroid clonotypes exceeding 0.001 frequency.

V was clipped by 3 bases and J by 0 bases, with 3 bases between them. Germline V CDR1 and CDR2: DFQATT, SNEGSKA (reference sequence). The CDR3 totals 13 residues. Amplifying from RNA transcripts, the study obtained TCR beta CDR3 regions. HTBI primers were used in a first-round RT-PCR, which preceded a second-round multiplex PCR. From the multiplex PCR reads, TCRdb called clonotypes with MiXCR, one entry per CDR3 protein. Of about 1.1 million distinct CDR3 sequences listed, roughly 35% are singletons. V is TRBV20-1 and J is TRBJ2-6, with unresolved D. The sequence was collected from an adult man with Graves' hyperthyroidism. Sequenced: peripheral blood or thyroid tissue (not recorded which). In nucleotides, the CDR3 is TGCAGTGCTAGGAACTCTGGGGCCAACGTCCTGACTTTC. It encodes CSARNSGANVLTF.